This entry is about one T cell receptor beta chain. What it binds is not known. This record comes from a study of response to subunit inactivated influenza vaccine. Study results and limitations: Each seasonal influenza vaccination, the authors suggested, recruits few new T cells.

The CDR3 is made up of 18 amino acids. Trimming at V came to 0 bases and at J to 6 bases, leaving 9 bases not matched to a gene. The germline V gene encodes CDR1 SGHNT and CDR2 YYREEE (reference sequence). Each CDR3 protein gets one entry after TCRdb re-called the RT-PCR reads with MiXCR. The top ten hold over 10% of the sample, which has about half a million distinct CDR3 sequences, approximately 7.7% seen once. This TCR was sampled from a man between 50 and 69 years old who received an inactivated influenza vaccine. This chain links TRBV5-4 with TRBJ2-1; TRBD2 aligns across 13 bases. Sequencing was performed on PBMCs from blood, taken around 25 months after vaccination. The chain's CDR3 is CASSLARTSGSNSNEQFF. The CDR3 DNA follows: TGTGCCAGCAGCTTGGCCAGGACTAGCGGGAGCAATAGCAATGAGCAGTTCTTC.